This TCR beta chain is from a study of graft-versus-host responses after intestinal transplantation (dated by TCRdb to the early 2020s). Regarding the research as a whole: The transplants that recipients received were multivisceral, liver-intestinal, or isolated intestinal. Donor T cell macrochimerism was defined as a peak of at least 4% donor T cells among recipient peripheral blood mononuclear cells. Instead of going to the commercial service, samples from a few later patients were sequenced in-house on an Illumina MiSeq and processed with MiXCR. To identify alloreactive clones, pre-transplant mixed lymphocyte reaction products were sequenced and compared with unstimulated pre-transplant donor and recipient T cells. Graft-versus-host and host-versus-graft alloreactive T cell clones were tracked in the graft, circulation and bone marrow after intestinal transplantation using bulk TCR-beta CDR3 sequencing. Of the 20 to 30 intestinal transplant recipients enrolled in the cohort, one of whom was a retransplant, a few patients without pretransplant specimens were excluded. Every recipient was given anti-thymocyte globulin induction, then maintenance tacrolimus and steroids for around three years. Study-level results and caveats: Early after transplant, declines in HvG clones were associated with peak levels of circulating GvH clones. In patients with donor T cell macrochimerism, the allografts had high GvH to HvG T cell clonal ratios. GvH clones turned up in recipient bone marrow, with some appearing earlier in ileal mucosa or blood, a pattern consistent with an intestinal mucosal origin. The relatively low number and heterogeneity of intestinal transplant patients limited the conclusions.

Concerning this clone itself: Its antigen is not yet known. Within one base of it there is no much larger clone, and no base qualities were kept.

Library preparation used the immunoSEQ multiplex PCR assay. In most patients, genomic DNA was isolated using the Qiagen DNeasy Blood and Tissue Kit and sent frozen to Adaptive Biotechnologies for TCR sequencing. For most patients, genomic DNA was subjected to high-throughput TCR-beta CDR3 sequencing by Adaptive Biotechnologies. On the authors' methods: Adaptive's ImmunoSEQ software was the source of the TCR sequencing data for about 18 patients, while a few other patients were processed with MiXCR and VDJtools. To correct CD4 versus CD8 sorting errors, any sequence found in both subsets at a frequency ratio below 5:1 was removed. CDR3 nucleotide sequences shared by donor and recipient were removed because the origin of these sequences could not be assigned. At least 2-fold expansion over unstimulated cells and a minimum CFSE-low frequency of 0.002% (template counts) or 0.001% (read counts) were required for clones to be classified as alloreactive. Mappable clones were those detected in sequenced pre-transplant spleen, lymph node, or MLR CFSE-low populations of the donor or recipient. Cumulative frequency of alloreactive clones was calculated as a percentage of all sequences weighted by copy number. This is the immuneACCESS table as TCRdb keeps it, with only in-frame sequences that have V and J called. A part of the clones is gone; compared with another copy, unresolved V genes explain less than half, and the rest is unexplained. The V and J calls and clone size were taken over from that table, and D and trimming were inferred from the DNA. A total of about 120,000 clones appear in this sample, roughly 96% of them only once. Of the sample, over 2.5% falls within the top ten clones.

Per the publication, the time point label means: cells obtained before transplantation from donor or recipient. CD3+CD4+ and CD3+CD8+ populations were FACS-sorted from unstimulated pre-transplant donor and recipient cells taken from spleen or lymph nodes. There are 14 amino acids in the CDR3, from cysteine to phenylalanine inclusive. The sequence is cut down to CDR3 DNA, 42 bases in frame from base 1. V gives up 1 base and J gives up 6 bases, and the segment between their germline ends measures 10 bases. Per the germline V gene (reference sequence), LNHDA is the CDR1 and SQIVND is the CDR2. The sequences come from unstimulated CD8+ T cells sorted from spleen or lymph node cells, collected before intestinal transplant. This receptor was identified in a human donor who received an intestinal transplant. The chain is encoded by TRBV19 joined to TRBJ1-5, and possibly TRBD1, on 5 matching bases. The CDR3 loop reads CASSIAGDGQPQHF. The nucleotide sequence reads as follows: TGTGCCAGTAGTATAGCCGGGGACGGTCAGCCCCAGCATTTT. Supplemented by the reference TRBV19 and TRBJ1-5 proteins around the CDR3, the complete variable domain is DGGITQSPKYLFRKEGQNVTLSCEQNLNHDAMYWYRQDPGQGLRLIYYSQIVNDFQKGDIAEGYSVSREKKESFPLTVTSAQKNPTAFYLCASSIAGDGQPQHFGDGTRLSIL.